The 13 T cell receptor beta chains below were found in one sample sequenced in a study of blood T cell repertoires in COVID-19. Generated by immunoSEQ multiplex PCR, the TCRdb table keeps only in-frame clones and is missing some. The sample holds about 170,000 clones; 85% are singletons and the top ten take approximately 8.2%. Material for sequencing was peripheral blood. These receptors all come from a woman over 75 with COVID-19, enrolled during active disease.

The sample holds one count of this clone. The chain is built from TRBV19 and TRBJ2-2, with D possibly TRBD1 on 6 matching bases. The CDR3 extends over 13 amino acids. Trimming left V 6 bases short and J 3 bases short, with 8 bases between. Germline values: CDR1 LNHDA, CDR2 SQIVND (reference sequence). CDR3 in amino acids: CASSAGDTGELFF. Here the CDR3 DNA reads TGTGCCAGTAGCGCAGGGGACACCGGGGAGCTGTTTTTT.

CDR3: CASSYTGGTEAFF. The CDR3 DNA sequence: TGTGCCAGCAGCTATACAGGTGGGACTGAAGCTTTCTTT. The chain recombines TRBV3-1 (or the pseudogene TRBV3-2) with TRBJ1-1; possibly TRBD1 for D (5 bases). Trimming stripped 5 bases from V and 5 bases from J, with 12 bases between. The germline V gene has CDR1 LGHDT and CDR2 YNNKEL (reference sequence). The CDR3 loop spans 13 amino acids.

This clone occurred many times. The CDR3 spells CASSLGWTSTNEQYF. For the CDR3, the DNA is TGCGCCAGCAGCTTGGGCTGGACTAGCACCAACGAGCAGTACTTC. The rearrangement links TRBV5-1 to TRBJ2-7, with 8 bases fitting TRBD2. CDR3 size: 15 residues. Germline CDR1 reads SGHRS; CDR2 reads YFSETQ. With 0 bases clipped from V and 5 bases from J, the junction kept 7 bases outside the gene matches.

V gene TRBV19 combines with J gene TRBJ1-5, with D perhaps matching TRBD1 (5 bases). Germline V gene lookup returns CDR1 LNHDA and CDR2 SQIVND (reference sequence). The V and J ends lost 3 bases and 7 bases respectively, with 16 bases between them. There are 15 residues in the CDR3. CDR3 protein: CASSMGSGGEQPQHF. The CDR3 bases are TGTGCCAGTAGTATGGGCTCCGGGGGAGAACAGCCCCAGCATTTT.

The chain has TRBV9 and TRBJ1-3, with D uncertain. This CDR3 is 15 amino acids long. The V and J ends lost 0 bases and 4 bases respectively, with 11 bases between them. Germline CDR1 is SGDLS and CDR2 is YYNGEE. The CDR3 loop reads CASSVGGLGGNTIYF. The CDR3 nucleotides read TGTGCCAGCAGCGTAGGTGGATTGGGCGGAAACACCATATATTTT.

As to this clone: The identical CDR3 is also encoded by other nucleotide sequences in the sample. The chain has TRBV5-1 and TRBJ2-2; maybe TRBD1 (5 bases). Trimming stripped 0 bases from V and 4 bases from J, with 7 bases between. Looked up from germline, CDR1 is SGHRS and CDR2 is YFSETQ. This CDR3 contains 14 residues. The CDR3 DNA follows: TGCGCCAGCAGCTTGGGACAGATCACCGGGGAGCTGTTTTTT. Protein sequence: CASSLGQITGELFF.

The chain combines TRBV19 with TRBJ1-1, with 9 bases lining up with TRBD1. Germline CDR1 reads LNHDA; CDR2 reads SQIVND (reference sequence). Unmatched junction bases numbered 10, after V lost 5 bases and J lost 6 bases. The CDR3 runs to 15 residues. CDR3 DNA sequence: TGTGCCAGTAGTCTTTTAGGGACAGGGAAACCTGAAGCTTTCTTT. This translates into CASSLLGTGKPEAFF. The variable domain in full, completed from reference TRBV19 and TRBJ1-1, reads DGGITQSPKYLFRKEGQNVTLSCEQNLNHDAMYWYRQDPGQGLRLIYYSQIVNDFQKGDIAEGYSVSREKKESFPLTVTSAQKNPTAFYLCASSLLGTGKPEAFFGQGTRLTVV.

A remark on this clone: Other DNA sequences in this sample translate to the same CDR3. The V and J genes are TRBV14 and TRBJ1-2; 11 bases align to TRBD1. The germline gives CDR1 SGHDN, CDR2 FVKESK. With 3 bases clipped from V and 4 bases from J, the junction kept 4 bases outside the gene matches. The CDR3 runs 15 residues. CDR3 residues: CASSQRTGGLYGYTF. For the CDR3, the DNA is TGTGCCAGCAGCCAGCGGACAGGGGGCCTCTATGGCTACACCTTC.

The J gene is TRBJ1-2, the V gene TRBV18; 7 bases are shared with TRBD1. The CDR3 is 13 amino acids. CDR1 is KGHSH and CDR2 is LQKENI in the germline V gene. Trimming took 8 bases from V and 11 from J; bases not matched to a gene: 14. CDR3 in amino acids: CASPAAATGTYTF. The CDR3 DNA is TGTGCCAGCCCGGCTGCCGCGACAGGGACTTACACCTTC.

This rearrangement joins TRBV19 to TRBJ2-7; 9 bases agree with TRBD2. This CDR3 contains 15 residues. J lost 4 bases, V lost 5 bases, and 9 bases had no gene match. Germline lookup yields CDR1 LNHDA and CDR2 SQIVND (reference sequence). The CDR3: CASSLRGGLAYEQYF. The CDR3, as DNA: TGTGCCAGTAGTCTACGAGGGGGACTAGCATACGAGCAGTACTTC.

The CDR3 DNA is TGTGCCAGCAGGGGCCTTGGGACCGGGGAGCTGTTTTTT. This gives the protein CASRGLGTGELFF. The rearrangement uses TRBV7-3 and TRBJ2-2, with unresolved D. CDR3 size: 13 residues. Trimming shortened V by 6 bases and J by 5 bases, and 10 bases separated the two germline ends. Germline assignment: CDR1 SGHTA and CDR2 FQGTGA.

The J gene is TRBJ1-6, the V gene TRBV18; D might be TRBD1 (5 bases). CDR3 length: 18 amino acids. The V end was cut by 3 bases, the J end by 10 bases, with 25 bases between. CDR1 and CDR2 from the germline V gene are KGHSH and LQKENI. CDR3 protein: CASSPLAPGGGLESPLHF. CDR3 bases: TGTGCCAGCTCACCCCTAGCCCCAGGTGGGGGGTTGGAATCACCCCTCCACTTT.

The CDR3 DNA reads as TGTGCCACACGGACAGGGTTCACCGGGGAGCTGTTTTTT. Encoded protein: CATRTGFTGELFF. The chain couples TRBV15 to TRBJ2-2; 8 nucleotides line up with TRBD1. The CDR3 extends over 13 amino acids. Trimming took 9 bases from V and 4 from J; bases not matched to a gene: 4. CDR1 is LNHNV and CDR2 is YYDKDF in the germline V gene (reference sequence). Supplemented by reference TRBV15 and TRBJ2-2, the full variable domain reads DAMVIQNPRYQVTQFGKPVTLSCSQTLNHNVMYWYQQKSSQAPKLLFHYYDKDFNNEADTPDNFQSRRPNTSFCFLDIRSPGLGDTAMYLCATRTGFTGELFFGEGSRLTVL.